The T cell receptor (beta chain) described here comes from a study of CD8+ T cells in alopecia areata. Overall study: Treatment with tofacitinib (6 to 18 months) was followed by 6 months off drug. Findings and caveats of the study: Researchers report lesional scalp, most notably alopecia totalis/universalis, outstripped normal scalp in clonality. Possibly as an HLA-related effect, TCR sharing across patients appeared less clear than in mice.

A note on this clone: Its antigen is undetermined.

Sequencing templates came from extracted RNA that was reverse transcribed into cDNA. Assay used: immunoSEQ multiplex PCR; TCRdb lists only in-frame clones, some missing. The sample has some 170,000 clones; approximately 65% are singletons. Sampling of alopecia areata patients yielded lesional scalp punch biopsies as well as peripheral blood. This TCR was recovered from a human donor with alopecia areata. The material sequenced was CD8+ T cells sorted from blood, taken at week 0.

Written as DNA, the CDR3 is TGTGCCAGCAGCGTGCAGGGAGGGCAAGAGACCCAGTACTTC. It specifies CASSVQGGQETQYF. This chain joins TRBV9 and TRBJ2-5, with 7 positions matching TRBD2. J gave up 2 bases and V 2 bases, and 3 bases lay outside the gene matches. The CDR3 runs to 14 residues. Germline V lookup: CDR1 SGDLS, CDR2 YYNGEE.